The 3 T cell receptor beta chains reported below all come from one sample, sequenced in a study of T cell changes during pregnancy in multiple sclerosis. The assay was immunoSEQ multiplex PCR, and TCRdb's table has in-frame clones only and misses some. The sample contains roughly 110,000 clones, around 90% of which appear only once. This specimen was peripheral blood, taken in the third trimester of pregnancy. Source of these receptors: a female donor with multiple sclerosis, enrolled in a pregnancy study.

The gene calls are TRBV28 and TRBJ2-7, with D possibly matching TRBD2 (6 bases). V was cut by 5 bases and J by 2 bases, with 19 bases left in between. This CDR3 has 16 residues. Per germline, CDR1 MDHEN and CDR2 SYDVKM. CDR3 amino acids: CASSPPPRQRAYEQYF. CDR3 coding DNA: TGTGCCAGCAGTCCACCCCCGCGTCAGCGGGCCTACGAGCAGTACTTC.

This chain links TRBV7-6 with TRBJ2-3; 8 bases agree with TRBD2. The length of the CDR3 is 15 residues. Trimming cost V 5 bases and J 8 bases; bases outside gene matches: 12. Looked up from germline, CDR1 is SGHVS and CDR2 is FNYEAQ. The CDR3 is CASSPLGSGISTQYF. The CDR3 DNA sequence: TGTGCCAGCAGCCCCTTGGGTAGCGGGATATCTACGCAGTATTTT.

The J gene is TRBJ2-7, the V gene TRBV5-5; 15 bases match TRBD2. Germline CDR1 and CDR2: SGHKS and YYEKEE (reference sequence). The V segment lost 4 bases and the J segment 7 bases; nucleotides outside the gene matches: 9. The CDR3 consists of 16 residues. The CDR3 spells CASSPGLAGGLLEQYF. DNA for the CDR3: TGTGCCAGCAGCCCCGGACTAGCGGGGGGGCTATTGGAGCAGTACTTC. Variable domain in full (rest from reference TRBV5-5 and TRBJ2-7): DAGVTQSPTHLIKTRGQQVTLRCSPISGHKSVSWYQQVLGQGPQFIFQYYEKEERGRGNFPDRFSARQFPNYSSELNVNALLLGDSALYLCASSPGLAGGLLEQYFGPGTRLTVT.